A selection of T cell receptor beta chains follows, all from one sample in a study of PD-L1 blockade in urothelial cancer. Here immunoSEQ multiplex PCR was the method, and the copy in TCRdb shows in-frame clones only, minus some. Among 70,000 to 80,000 clones listed, about 82% were seen once. The material was PBMCs, obtained around atezolizumab (anti-PD-L1) treatment. These receptors were obtained from a man aged 40-49 years with urothelial cancer. CDR3s include the opening cysteine and the closing phenylalanine or tryptophan. The D gene is left open where the match is weak. Some rows have no size entry. The others give once, few or many, or a class for an expanded clone.

J: TRBJ1-1
D: TRBD1
V: TRBV11-1
size: once
DNA: TGTGCCAGCAGTTACGACGACAGGGTGGGTGCTGAAGCTTTCTTT
CDR3: CASSYDDRVGAEAFF

J: TRBJ1-1
D: NA
V: TRBV19
size: NA
DNA: TGTGCCAGTAGTACCCGATCCGGGACTCCGAACACTGAAGCTTTCTTT
CDR3: CASSTRSGTPNTEAFF

J: TRBJ1-5
D: NA
V: TRBV4-1
size: many
DNA: TGCGCCAGCAGCCAAGATCCAGGATATAGCAATCAGCCCCAGCATTTT
CDR3: CASSQDPGYSNQPQHF

J: TRBJ1-1
D: NA
V: TRBV18
size: NA
DNA: TGTGCCAGCTCACAACAAGATCAAAACACTGAAGCTTTCTTT
CDR3: CASSQQDQNTEAFF

J: TRBJ2-5
D: TRBD2
V: TRBV5-6
size: NA
DNA: TGTGCCAGCAGCTTTTTCCGGGAGGAGTATGAGACCCAGTACTTC
CDR3: CASSFFREEYETQYF

J: TRBJ2-7
D: TRBD2
V: TRBV7-2
size: NA
DNA: TGTGCCAGCAGCTCCGGACTAGCGGGACGGTCCTACGAGCAGTACTTC
CDR3: CASSSGLAGRSYEQYF

J: TRBJ2-1
D: TRBD2
V: TRBV30
size: NA
DNA: TGTGCCTGGAGTGTAGTTGCGGGAGTGCGGTTCTTC
CDR3: CAWSVVAGVRFF

J: TRBJ2-3
D: NA
V: TRBV27
size: NA
DNA: TGTGCCAGCAGTCTCTCGTACTTTGTGGGGCAAACCGTCCGTGGGTATTTT
CDR3: CASSLSYFVGQTVRGYF

J: TRBJ2-1
D: TRBD2
V: TRBV19
size: few
DNA: TGTGCCAGTAGTATGACTAGCGGGAGGACGAATGAGCAGTTCTTC
CDR3: CASSMTSGRTNEQFF

J: TRBJ2-1
D: TRBD2
V: TRBV19
size: few
DNA: TGTGCCAGTAGTATAACCCCGCGGGAGGGCGCCTACAATGAGCAGTTCTTC
CDR3: CASSITPREGAYNEQFF

J: TRBJ2-7
D: NA
V: TRBV2
size: NA
DNA: TGTGCCAGCAGTACCGGACTTTACGAGCAGTACTTC
CDR3: CASSTGLYEQYF

J: TRBJ2-4
D: NA
V: TRBV6-5
size: NA
DNA: TGTGCCAGCAGCGTGGACTCGAGAAACATTCAGTACTTC
CDR3: CASSVDSRNIQYF

J: TRBJ2-2
D: NA
V: TRBV7-3
size: NA
DNA: TGTGCCAGCAGCAAGGTTCCACAGGCCGGGGAGCTGTTTTTT
CDR3: CASSKVPQAGELFF

J: TRBJ1-2
D: TRBD1
V: TRBV7-9
size: NA
DNA: TGTGCCAGCAGCCCCGGGACAGGGGGCGATGGCTACACCTTC
CDR3: CASSPGTGGDGYTF

J: TRBJ2-7
D: TRBD2
V: TRBV5-4
size: NA
DNA: TGTGCCAGCAGCTTGGGGGCTAGCGGGACCTACGAGCAGTACTTC
CDR3: CASSLGASGTYEQYF

J: TRBJ2-5
D: TRBD2
V: TRBV6-5
size: NA
DNA: TGTGCCACCCGAAGACTAGCGGGTCCTGTAGAGACCCAGTACTTC
CDR3: CATRRLAGPVETQYF